This T cell receptor beta chain was found in a study of regulatory T cells in long-lasting Graves disease. General study points: Patients with persistent Graves' had lower TCR diversity than newly diagnosed patients. Patients with persistent disease shared under 3,500 public clonotypes, outpacing the approximately 970 shared by new patients.

Time point described: persistent/refractory GD, antithyroid drugs over 5 years with positive TRAb. Making the TCR library involved RNA that had been extracted from PBMCs. Diagnosing Graves' disease relied on the American Thyroid Association guidelines. The patient group derived from an endocrinology department in Xi'an, China. With iRepertoire HTBI primers and Arm-PCR of CDR3 regions, TCR beta libraries were built. TCRdb re-analysed the multiplex PCR reads in MiXCR, keeping a single row per CDR3 protein. The data hold about 470,000 distinct CDR3 sequences, with under 25% observed a single time. This clonotype was observed many times. Its antigen is still unknown. The germline gives CDR1 MDHEN, CDR2 SYDVKM. The CDR3 contains 12 residues. V was shortened by 6 bases and J by 0 bases, with 6 bases between the two germline ends.

The chain uses TRBV28 and TRBJ2-7; D is ambiguous. The sample was peripheral blood mononuclear cells (PBMCs), taken when the disease was refractory, from a patient treated with antithyroid drugs. The clonotype comes from a female donor with Graves disease. DNA of the CDR3: TGTGCCAGCAGCCTCTACTCCTACGAGCAGTACTTC. It codes for CASSLYSYEQYF. Complete variable domain (other parts from reference TRBV28 and TRBJ2-7): DVKVTQSSRYLVKRTGEKVFLECVQDMDHENMFWYRQDPGLGLRLIYFSYDVKMKEKGDIPEGYSVSREKKERFSLILESASTNQTSMYLCASSLYSYEQYFGPGTRLTVT.